This T cell receptor beta chain is drawn from a study of OX40 agonist ivuxolimab in advanced cancers. Study observations and caveats: CD4+ T cells averaged fewer expanded clones than CD8+ T cells.

Produced via immunoSEQ multiplex PCR; TCRdb's table is partial and in-frame only. The sample has about 51,000 clones, 60% to 80% seen once. The V gene's germline CDR1 is SNHLY and CDR2 FYNNEI. Trimming removed 8 bases at V and 6 bases at J, with 13 bases between. There are 13 residues in the CDR3. Concerning this clone itself: The antigen is not known.

Sequenced material: CD4+ or CD8+ T cells sorted from blood, taken in a trial of the OX40 agonist ivuxolimab. The chain carries TRBV2 and TRBJ1-4; D gene unclear. The receptor comes from an adult with an advanced solid tumor such as melanoma, head and neck, liver or kidney cancer. In nucleotides, the CDR3 is TGTGCCAGCTTGGAACGGAACTATGAAAAACTGTTTTTT. Its translation is CASLERNYEKLFF.